The clone carrying this T cell receptor beta chain is medium-sized. This specimen comes from a study of graft-versus-host responses after intestinal transplantation. Study-wide background: Each patient got anti-thymocyte globulin induction, then tacrolimus and steroids for roughly 3 years. Study-level points and caveats: GvH clones occurred in recipient marrow; some first appeared in ileum or blood. Declining HvG levels early post-transplant were linked to peak circulating GvH clone levels.

The table came from immunoSEQ multiplex PCR; TCRdb's copy has only in-frame clones and leaves some out. The table shows about 20,000 clones, with approximately 45% occurring only once. This CDR3 has 13 residues. Germline-derived CDR1 and CDR2 are SGDLS and YYNGEE. Trimming shortened V by 3 bases and J by 9 bases, and 10 bases separated the two germline ends. V and J are TRBV9 and TRBJ1-6, with D perhaps matching TRBD1 (6 bases). This receptor was obtained from a human patient who received an intestinal transplant. Specimen: alloreactive CD4+ T cells from a mixed lymphocyte reaction culture, collected before intestinal transplant. Indicated subset: CFSE-low proliferating T cells sorted from roughly six-day pre-transplant mixed lymphocyte reaction (GvH or HvG direction). The CDR3 nucleotides read TGTGCCAGCAGCGGGACAGCCGTTTCACCCCTCCACTTT. Its translation: CASSGTAVSPLHF.